The 5 T cell receptor beta chains below come from one sample, sequenced in a study of OX40 agonist ivuxolimab in advanced cancers. Sequencing was performed with immunoSEQ multiplex PCR; in TCRdb, only in-frame clones are kept and a portion is missing. Altogether tens of thousands of clones are present, roughly 90% being singletons, with the ten largest covering about 10%. Source: CD4+ or CD8+ T cells sorted from blood, taken in a trial of the OX40 agonist ivuxolimab. The receptors were gathered from an adult with an advanced solid tumor such as melanoma, head and neck, liver or kidney cancer.

The chain recombines TRBV16 with TRBJ1-5; D perhaps matches TRBD1 (6 bases). This CDR3 contains 12 residues. CDR1 is KGHSY and CDR2 is FQNENV in the germline V gene. V was clipped by 2 bases and J by 15 bases, with 14 bases between them. The CDR3 sequence is CASSQGVGGRHF. In DNA form, the CDR3 reads TGTGCCAGCAGCCAAGGGGTCGGGGGGCGGCATTTT.

The chain has TRBV11-2 and TRBJ2-5; D not certain. This CDR3 contains 17 residues. V was cut by 5 bases and J by 5 bases, with 24 bases left in between. Germline V gives CDR1 SGHAT, CDR2 FQNNGV. In DNA, the CDR3 is TGTGCCAGCAGCCCCCACCACCCACGAGGAGTCCGGGAGACCCAGTACTTC. Protein sequence: CASSPHHPRGVRETQYF.

This clone was seen only once. The rearrangement links TRBV6-1 to TRBJ2-7; TRBD1 aligns across 10 bases. The CDR3 runs 17 residues. The ends lost 0 bases at V and 1 base at J; junction bases unmatched: 6. Germline CDR1 and CDR2: MNHNS and SASEGT. The CDR3: CASSEAGQGLSSYEQYF. DNA for the CDR3: TGTGCCAGCAGTGAAGCGGGACAGGGGCTTTCGTCCTACGAGCAGTACTTC.

This clone was detected only once. The genes are TRBV13 and TRBJ2-7; maybe TRBD2 (7 bases). V was clipped by 7 bases and J by 3 bases, with 13 bases between them. The germline CDR1 and CDR2 sequences are PRHDT and FYEKMQ (reference sequence). CDR3 length: 13 residues. CDR3 loop: CASNEGGGYEQYF. The CDR3 DNA follows: TGTGCCAGCAACGAAGGGGGGGGCTACGAGCAGTACTTC.

V usage is TRBV4-1 and J usage is TRBJ2-5, with TRBD1 identical over 7 bases. Germline V lookup: CDR1 MGHRA, CDR2 YSYEKL. V dropped 2 bases and J dropped 0; count of bases not matched to a gene: 0. The CDR3 extends over 14 amino acids. The CDR3 loop reads CASSQQGDQETQYF. The CDR3 region has the DNA TGCGCCAGCAGCCAACAGGGGGACCAAGAGACCCAGTACTTC.